This TCR beta chain was documented in a study of cytomegalovirus exposure and HLA in healthy donors. Turning to the study itself: From donors who were HLA-typed, an early data release held 75 million to 85 million unique TCRs. The study's findings and limits: For most TCR beta V segments, an earlier analysis put the productive rate at about 87% or about 30% of the time. A few chains linked to CMV were shown in vitro to be specific for CMV antigens. In a later analysis, compared with equally common non-associated chains, HLA-associated beta chains were more expanded.

The CDR3 consists of 15 residues. Germline V CDR1 and CDR2: SGHRS, YFSETQ. The V gene end was trimmed by 3 bases and the J gene end by 5 bases; junction bases not matched to a gene: 6. Comments on this clone: The antigen remains undetermined.

The PCR employed 60 Vbeta primers together with 13 Jbeta primers. TCRdb's table, derived via immunoSEQ multiplex PCR, lists solely in-frame clones and lacks some. The sample includes approximately 110,000 clones, roughly 80% seen only once; the top ten take about 0.25%. The rearrangement joins TRBV5-1 to TRBJ2-2; 8 bases align to TRBD1. The source is a man aged 45-65 years in good health and CMV-seronegative. The material sequenced was PBMCs. The CDR3 loop is CASSSRTGWTGELFF. The CDR3 coding sequence is TGCGCCAGCAGCTCCCGGACAGGGTGGACCGGGGAGCTGTTTTTT.